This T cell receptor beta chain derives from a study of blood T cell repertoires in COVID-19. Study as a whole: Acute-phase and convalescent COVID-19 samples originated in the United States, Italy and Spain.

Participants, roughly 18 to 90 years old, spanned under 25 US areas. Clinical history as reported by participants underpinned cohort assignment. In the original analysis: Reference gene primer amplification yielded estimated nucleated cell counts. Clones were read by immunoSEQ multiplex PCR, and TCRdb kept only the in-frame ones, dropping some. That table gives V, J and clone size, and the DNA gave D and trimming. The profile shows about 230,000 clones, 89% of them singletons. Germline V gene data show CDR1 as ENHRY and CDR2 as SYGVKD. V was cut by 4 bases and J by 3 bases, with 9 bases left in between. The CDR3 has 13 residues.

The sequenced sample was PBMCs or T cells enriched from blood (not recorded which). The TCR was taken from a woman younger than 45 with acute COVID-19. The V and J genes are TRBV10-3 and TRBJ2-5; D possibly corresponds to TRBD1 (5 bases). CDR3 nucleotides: TGTGCCATCAGTGGGGTCAGGGAAGAGACCCAGTACTTC. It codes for CAISGVREETQYF.